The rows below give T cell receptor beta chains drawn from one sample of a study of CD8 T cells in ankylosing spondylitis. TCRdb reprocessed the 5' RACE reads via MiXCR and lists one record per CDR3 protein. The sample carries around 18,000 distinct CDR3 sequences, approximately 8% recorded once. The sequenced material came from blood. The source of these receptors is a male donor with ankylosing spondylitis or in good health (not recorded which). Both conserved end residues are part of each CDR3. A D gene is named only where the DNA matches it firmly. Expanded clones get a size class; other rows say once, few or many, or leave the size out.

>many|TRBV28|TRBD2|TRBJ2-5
TGTGCCAGCAGGCCAATCGGGACTAGCGGGCAGGGGGCCCAGTACTTC
CASRPIGTSGQGAQYF
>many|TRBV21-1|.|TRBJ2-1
TGTGCCAGCACAATAGCGGGTAGCTCCTACAATGAGCAGTTCTTC
CASTIAGSSYNEQFF
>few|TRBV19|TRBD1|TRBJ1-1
TGTGCCAGTAGTGAACAGGGGACGTGGAACACTGAAGCTTTCTTT
CASSEQGTWNTEAFF
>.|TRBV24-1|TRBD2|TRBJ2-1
TGTGCCACCAGTGATTTGGTGACTAGCGGGAGTCTATCCTACAATGAGCAGTTCTTC
CATSDLVTSGSLSYNEQFF
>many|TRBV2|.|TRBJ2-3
TGTGCCAGCAGTGAGGAAGCGAAATACACAGATACGCAGTATTTT
CASSEEAKYTDTQYF
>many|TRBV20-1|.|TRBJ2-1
TGCAGTGCTAGAGATTCTCGGCGGGGATACAATGAGCAGTTCTTC
CSARDSRRGYNEQFF
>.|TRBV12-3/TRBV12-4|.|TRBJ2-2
TGTGCCAGCAGTTTAGAACCAACCACCGGGGAGCTGTTTTTT
CASSLEPTTGELFF
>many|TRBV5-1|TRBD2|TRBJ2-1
TGCGCCAGCAGCTTGGAGCTAGCGGGGGGCAATGAGCAGTTCTTC
CASSLELAGGNEQFF
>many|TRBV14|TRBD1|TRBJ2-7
TGTGCCAGCAGCCAGGCTCTCCCGGGACAGTCCTACGAGCAGTACTTC
CASSQALPGQSYEQYF
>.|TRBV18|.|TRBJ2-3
TGTGCCACCAGAGCGGGCATCACAGATACGCAGTATTTT
CATRAGITDTQYF